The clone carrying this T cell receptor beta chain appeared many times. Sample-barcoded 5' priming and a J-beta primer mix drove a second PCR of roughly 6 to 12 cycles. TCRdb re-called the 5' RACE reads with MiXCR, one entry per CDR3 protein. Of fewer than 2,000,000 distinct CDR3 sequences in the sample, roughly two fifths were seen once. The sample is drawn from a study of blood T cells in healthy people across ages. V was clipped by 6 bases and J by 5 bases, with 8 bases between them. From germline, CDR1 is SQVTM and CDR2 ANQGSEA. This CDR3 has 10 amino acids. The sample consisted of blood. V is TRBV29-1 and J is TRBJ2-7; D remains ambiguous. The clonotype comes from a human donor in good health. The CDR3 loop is CSVLENEQYF. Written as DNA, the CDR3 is TGCAGCGTCCTAGAAAACGAGCAGTACTTC.